This TCR beta chain was found in a study of identical twins. Broader study findings: Cord blood beta clonotypes present at high abundance carried fewer insertions; no such pattern appeared in memory repertoires.

The ends were cut back, 5 bases at V and 5 bases at J, with 12 bases in the middle. CDR3 length equals 14 residues. CDR1 and CDR2 (germline): SGHTA, FQGNSA. TCRdb used MiXCR to reprocess the 5' RACE reads, holding one entry per CDR3 protein. The sample holds about 240,000 distinct CDR3 sequences; roughly 10% are singletons and the top ten take 9% to 10%. This clonotype was found many times. Its antigen remains unknown. The chain joins TRBV7-2 to TRBJ2-2; D is perhaps TRBD2 (5 bases). This TCR was recovered from a man aged 50 or older in good health. What was sequenced was memory T cells sorted from blood. The CDR3 bases are TGTGCCAGCAGCCCCAACTCGGGAACCGGGGAGCTGTTTTTT. This gives the protein CASSPNSGTGELFF.